The rows below give T cell receptor beta chains drawn from one sample of a study of blood T cell repertoires in COVID-19. TCRdb's table, derived via immunoSEQ multiplex PCR, lists solely in-frame clones and lacks some. The sample has about 200,000 clones, 80% to 90% seen once. Sequenced sample: peripheral blood. The receptors derive from a woman older than 75 with acute or convalescent COVID-19. Both conserved end residues are part of each CDR3. Fields, in order: D gene, V gene, clone size, J gene, CDR3 DNA, CDR3 protein. D genes are given only for firm matches. Clone size is stated in some rows and not others, as once, few, many or a class when expanded.

TRBD2	TRBV28	NA	TRBJ2-5	TGTGCCTTAGGAGAGGGAGGGCCGGGGGAGACCCAGTACTTC	CALGEGGPGETQYF
NA	TRBV18	few	TRBJ1-1	TGTGCCAGCTCACCCACCAGAGTAGCGGGCTACCTTGAAGCTTTCTTT	CASSPTRVAGYLEAFF
TRBD1	TRBV3-1/TRBV3-2	NA	TRBJ1-1	TGTGCCAGCAGCGAAAATCCTTGGACAGGGGGCTTTAGGAACACTGAAGCTTTCTTT	CASSENPWTGGFRNTEAFF
NA	TRBV19	NA	TRBJ2-1	TGTGCCAGTAGTATAGACACTAGTCCCTACAATGAGCAGTTCTTC	CASSIDTSPYNEQFF
NA	TRBV7-2	NA	TRBJ1-3	TGTGCCAGCAGCCGTACAGGTAACCCTGGAAACACCATATATTTT	CASSRTGNPGNTIYF
NA	TRBV30	NA	TRBJ1-1	TGTGCCTGGAGTGTACGGTGGGGGGGAACTGAAGCTTTCTTT	CAWSVRWGGTEAFF
TRBD1	TRBV5-6	NA	TRBJ1-2	TGTGCCAGCAGCTTCGGGGACAGCCTTCAAGTTGGCTACACCTTC	CASSFGDSLQVGYTF
NA	TRBV11-2	NA	TRBJ1-1	TGCGCCAGCAGCTTTCCTAGCTGGAGGTGGCAGGGGACGGAGACTGAAGCTTTCTTT	CASSFPSWRWQGTETEAFF
TRBD1	TRBV7-2	NA	TRBJ2-5	TGTGCCAGCAGCTTAGGACAGGGAGAGACCCAGTACTTC	CASSLGQGETQYF
TRBD2	TRBV6-5	few	TRBJ2-1	TGTGCCAGCAGTTACCCTAGCGGGAGCCAGTTCTTC	CASSYPSGSQFF
NA	TRBV4-3	NA	TRBJ1-3	TGCGCCAGCAGCCAAGACTCTAGAAACACCATATATTTT	CASSQDSRNTIYF
TRBD1	TRBV18	few	TRBJ1-1	TGTGCCAGCTCATATACAGGGGGCAACACTGAAGCTTTCTTT	CASSYTGGNTEAFF
TRBD1	TRBV6-5	few	TRBJ2-7	TGTGCCAGCACCAACAGGGGAGTCCCCTACGAGCAGTACTTC	CASTNRGVPYEQYF
TRBD1	TRBV5-6	NA	TRBJ1-6	TGTGCCAGCAGCTTGGAAGGAGGGACAGTCCCCTCCGGAGTGTTT	CASSLEGGTVPSGVF
TRBD2	TRBV2	once	TRBJ2-1	TGTGCCAGCAGTGAGTCGAGCGGGAGGTATGAGCAGTTCTTC	CASSESSGRYEQFF
NA	TRBV7-9	few	TRBJ2-7	TGTGCCAGCAGCTTGACCCCCCCGAGGGAGCAGTACTTC	CASSLTPPREQYF
NA	TRBV15	NA	TRBJ1-1	TGTGCCACCAGCATTAGGCAGGGCGGAAGGGCTGAAGCTTTCTTT	CATSIRQGGRAEAFF
NA	TRBV2	NA	TRBJ1-3	TGTGCCAGCAGTCCTGGGCCTTCTGGAAACACCATATATTTT	CASSPGPSGNTIYF
NA	TRBV16	NA	TRBJ2-2	TGTGCCAGCAGCCATTTTTCCCTCGGGGAGCTGTTTTTT	CASSHFSLGELFF
NA	TRBV19	NA	TRBJ2-3	TGTGCCAGTAGTTGGCAGGGCCACACAGATACGCAGTATTTT	CASSWQGHTDTQYF